This T cell receptor beta chain appears in the sequencing data of a study of OX40 agonist ivuxolimab in advanced cancers. Study details: Prior anti-PD-1, anti-PD-L1 or anti-CTLA-4 therapy was allowed; around 40% had some.

Clones were read by immunoSEQ multiplex PCR, and TCRdb kept only the in-frame ones, dropping some. Among about 50,000 clones listed, 70% to 90% were seen once. CDR1 and CDR2 from the germline V gene are LGHNA and YSLEER. V shed 1 base and J shed 0 bases, with 9 bases lying between them. The CDR3 extends over 16 amino acids. This TCR was recovered from an adult with an advanced solid tumor such as melanoma, head and neck, liver or kidney cancer. The input for sequencing was CD4+ or CD8+ T cells sorted from blood, taken in a trial of the OX40 agonist ivuxolimab. This chain joins TRBV4-3 and TRBJ1-4; D is unclear. The CDR3 nucleotides read TGCGCCAGCAGCCAAGGTTGGCAGTCAACTAATGAAAAACTGTTTTTT. Residues: CASSQGWQSTNEKLFF.